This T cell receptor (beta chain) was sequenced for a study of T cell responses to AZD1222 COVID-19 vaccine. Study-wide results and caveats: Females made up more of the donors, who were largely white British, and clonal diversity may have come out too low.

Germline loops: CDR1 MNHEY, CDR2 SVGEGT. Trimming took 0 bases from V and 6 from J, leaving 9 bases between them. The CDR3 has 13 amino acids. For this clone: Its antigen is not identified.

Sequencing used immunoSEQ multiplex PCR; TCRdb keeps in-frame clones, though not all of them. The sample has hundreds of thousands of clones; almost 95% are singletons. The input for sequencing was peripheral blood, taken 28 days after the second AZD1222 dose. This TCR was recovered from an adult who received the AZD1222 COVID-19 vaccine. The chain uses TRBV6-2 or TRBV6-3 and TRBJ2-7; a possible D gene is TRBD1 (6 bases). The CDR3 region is CASSYSRTAEQYF. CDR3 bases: TGTGCCAGCAGTTACTCGAGGACAGCCGAGCAGTACTTC.